A single sample is the source of the 5 T cell receptor beta chains below, sequenced in a study of T cell repertoires in cytomegalovirus infection (dated by TCRdb to about 2019). These TCRs' antigens remain unknown. Sequencing instrument: Illumina HiSeq 1500. TCRdb reprocessing: public reads trimmed at Q25 with fastp, clones called with MiXCR, in-frame beta chains kept. Each entry merges the rows of one CDR3 protein and shows their most common DNA and genes. For this sample there are about 700,000 distinct CDR3 sequences; about 30% appear just once. 15% to 20% of the sample goes to the ten largest clones. Per the publication, the treatment or condition label means: in vitro stimulation with specific CMV peptide epitopes to enrich CMV-specific T cells. Sequenced material: cultured PBMCs, taken from culture after CMV antigen stimulation. These receptors originate from a human donor in good health (CMV status not recorded). Some clones in this sample may be carry-over from other donors' samples.

In its sample, this clonotype was seen a few times. The chain carries TRBV20-1 and TRBJ2-7; the D gene could be TRBD1 or TRBD2 (5 bases each). The CDR3 totals 15 residues. Trimming shortened V by 0 bases and J by 2 bases, and 14 bases separated the two germline ends. Germline V gene sequence: CDR1 DFQATT, CDR2 SNEGSKA (reference sequence). The DNA for the CDR3 is TGCAGTGCTAGAGATCCCATGGGACGGGCCTACGAGCAGTACTTC. This sequence encodes CSARDPMGRAYEQYF.

The genes are TRBV20-1 and TRBJ2-1; D gene uncertain. V shed 0 bases and J shed 10 bases, with 13 bases lying between them. Germline lookup yields CDR1 DFQATT and CDR2 SNEGSKA (reference sequence). The CDR3 has 13 residues. The CDR3 is CSARDLLQAEQFF. In DNA form, the CDR3 reads TGCAGTGCTAGAGATTTACTCCAGGCAGAGCAGTTCTTC.

The chain recombines TRBV18 with TRBJ1-1; D not resolved. The germline CDR1 and CDR2 sequences are KGHSH and LQKENI. The length of the CDR3 is 16 residues. Between the trimmed V and J ends, which lost 1 base and 4 bases, there was a span of 16 bases. In nucleotides, the CDR3 is TGTGCCAGCTCACCACAAAGGGCCCGGACCGGCACTGAAGCTTTCTTT. This translates into CASSPQRARTGTEAFF.

V usage is TRBV19 and J usage is TRBJ2-3, with TRBD2 identical over 7 bases. Germline V gene lookup returns CDR1 LNHDA and CDR2 SQIVND (reference sequence). The junction had 13 bases not matched to a gene; V was cut back by 9 bases and J by 4 bases. The CDR3 is made up of 15 amino acids. This chain's CDR3 is CASTPSGQVPDTQYF. The CDR3 DNA is TGTGCCAGCACTCCTAGCGGCCAAGTCCCAGATACGCAGTATTTT.

The gene calls are TRBV27 and TRBJ1-2, with 7 bases aligning to TRBD1. This CDR3 comprises 14 residues. Germline CDR1 MNHEY, CDR2 SMNVEV (reference sequence). Losses at the gene ends were 5 bases for V and 6 bases for J; bases not matched to a gene: 9. This chain's CDR3 is CASSNILTGHGYTF. The CDR3 region has the DNA TGTGCCAGCAGTAATATATTGACAGGGCATGGCTACACCTTC.